This record covers a single T cell receptor (beta chain). Antigen unknown. In the PCR, 60 Vbeta and 13 Jbeta primers were used. The table came from immunoSEQ multiplex PCR; TCRdb's copy has only in-frame clones and leaves some out. The sample lists some 130,000 clones; about two thirds were seen once. This specimen belongs to a study of cytomegalovirus exposure and HLA in healthy donors. Study-level information: In an early release, HLA-typed donors contributed approximately 80 million unique TCR sequences.

Whole-study results and caveats: Confirmation in vitro established that three CMV-associated chains were specific for CMV antigens.

Material: PBMCs. The source is an older woman in good health and CMV-seropositive.

This CDR3 is CASSPGRGGVGYTF. The CDR3 coding sequence is TGTGCCAGTAGTCCCGGACGAGGGGGGGTTGGCTACACCTTC. V is TRBV19 and J is TRBJ1-2, with D possibly matching TRBD1 (6 bases). The germline gives CDR1 LNHDA, CDR2 SQIVND (reference sequence). Trimming cost V 5 bases and J 7 bases, with 17 bases left between them. This CDR3 comprises 14 residues.